The clone carrying this TCR beta chain was seen a single time. Its matching antigen is unknown. Division of CD4+ cells produced a CD45RA+ naive subset and a CD45RA-negative memory subset. These data belong to a study of shared clonotypes between healthy human individuals. Study outcomes and limitations: Only blood was sampled, and tissue TCR repertoires likely differ from blood ones.

CDR3 length: 15 amino acids. CDR1 and CDR2 (germline): PRHDT, FYEKMQ (reference sequence). V was pared by 1 base and J by 2 bases, with 9 bases between. The assay used deep level. Method: immunoSEQ multiplex PCR; TCRdb's copy keeps in-frame clones and lacks some. The sample lists over 1.5 million clones, 95% to 99% occurring once. This receptor was taken from a man aged 25-40 years in good health. This sequence joins TRBV13 and TRBJ1-3; D unclear. Sequencing was carried out using naive CD4+ T cells sorted from blood. Stated subset: CD45RA+ positively selected. The CDR3 region is CASSLAAGAGNTIYF. The CDR3 bases are TGTGCCAGCAGCTTAGCCGCGGGTGCTGGAAACACCATATATTTT.